The clone carrying this T cell receptor (beta chain) has only one observation. The antigen is unknown. The data originate from a study of T cell repertoires in cytomegalovirus infection. Study summary: Both recently identified HLA-C-restricted and well-studied HLA-B-restricted CMV epitopes were used in the study. Public TCR beta signatures indicated both CMV infection and matching HLA type.

Each CDR3 protein gets one entry after TCRdb re-called the reads with MiXCR. The data hold about 330,000 distinct CDR3 sequences, with roughly 34% observed a single time. Sequencing used cultured PBMCs, obtained from culture after CMV antigen stimulation. The clonotype originates from a human donor in good health (CMV status not recorded). Some clones in this sample may be carry-over from other donors' samples.

CDR3 nucleotide sequence: TGCAGCGTGTCCCGGAGCACCGGGGAGCTGTTTTTT. Amino acid sequence: CSVSRSTGELFF. V usage is TRBV29-1 and J usage is TRBJ2-2, with D unclear. The CDR3 length is 12 residues. The germline V and J ends were trimmed by 6 bases and 4 bases, with 9 bases remaining between them. Germline V gives CDR1 SQVTM, CDR2 ANQGSEA.